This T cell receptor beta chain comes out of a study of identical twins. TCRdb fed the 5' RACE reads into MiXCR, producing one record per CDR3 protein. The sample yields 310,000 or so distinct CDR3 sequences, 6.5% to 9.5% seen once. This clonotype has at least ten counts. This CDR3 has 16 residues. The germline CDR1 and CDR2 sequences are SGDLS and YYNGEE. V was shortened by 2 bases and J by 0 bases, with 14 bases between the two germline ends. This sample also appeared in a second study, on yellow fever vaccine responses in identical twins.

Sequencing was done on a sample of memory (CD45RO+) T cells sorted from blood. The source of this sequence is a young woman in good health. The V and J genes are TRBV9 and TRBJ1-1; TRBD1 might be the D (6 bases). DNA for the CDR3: TGTGCCAGCAGCGTCCTACAGGGTCGGGTGAACACTGAAGCTTTCTTT. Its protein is CASSVLQGRVNTEAFF.